The 32 T cell receptor beta chains reported below all come from one sample, sequenced in a study of blood T cell repertoires in COVID-19. The protocol was immunoSEQ multiplex PCR, while the TCRdb copy is restricted to in-frame clones and leaves out a portion. The data hold around 160,000 clones, with over 80% observed a single time. Sequences were obtained from PBMCs or T cells enriched from blood (not recorded which). The receptors were gathered from a woman aged 45 to 65 who had been exposed to COVID-19.

The chain is built from TRBV28 and TRBJ1-2; the D gene is possibly TRBD1 (5 bases). Trimming took off 3 bases at V and 8 bases at J, with 19 bases between the two ends. Germline V gives CDR1 MDHEN, CDR2 SYDVKM. The CDR3 totals 15 residues. CDR3 region: CASSLGGGDPRGYTF. For the CDR3, the DNA is TGTGCCAGCAGTTTGGGGGGTGGGGATCCGCGGGGCTACACCTTC.

The chain has TRBV19 and TRBJ2-3; 7 nucleotides match TRBD1. The V segment lost 0 bases and the J segment 1 base; nucleotides outside the gene matches: 1. Germline V gene data show CDR1 as LNHDA and CDR2 as SQIVND (reference sequence). The CDR3 is made up of 15 amino acids. This CDR3 is CASSIDQGGTDTQYF. DNA of the CDR3: TGTGCCAGTAGTATAGATCAGGGGGGCACAGATACGCAGTATTTT.

The chain recombines TRBV4-3 with TRBJ1-4; unclear D gene. Trimming cost V 0 bases and J 7 bases, with 12 bases left between them. Germline V gene sequence: CDR1 LGHNA, CDR2 YSLEER. The CDR3 is made up of 15 amino acids. CDR3 protein: CASSQDRQATEKLFF. The CDR3 DNA reads as TGCGCCAGCAGCCAAGATAGGCAGGCAACTGAAAAACTGTTTTTT.

This rearrangement joins TRBV9 to TRBJ2-2, with 7 bases matching TRBD2. The CDR3 sequence is 17 residues long. CDR1 SGDLS and CDR2 YYNGEE come from the germline V gene. V dropped 0 bases and J dropped 0; count of bases not matched to a gene: 5. This chain's CDR3 is CASSVVALAANTGELFF. The CDR3 DNA reads as TGTGCCAGCAGCGTAGTGGCTCTAGCGGCGAACACCGGGGAGCTGTTTTTT.

The chain joins TRBV9 to TRBJ1-1, with 8 bases aligning to TRBD1. This CDR3 contains 14 residues. Losses at the gene ends were 0 bases for V and 5 bases for J; bases not matched to a gene: 3. CDR1 is SGDLS, CDR2 YYNGEE, per germline. CDR3 nucleotide sequence: TGTGCCAGCAGCGTAGAACAGGGGGGGACTGAAGCTTTCTTT. Protein sequence: CASSVEQGGTEAFF.

The V gene is TRBV7-9, the J gene TRBJ2-5; TRBD2 matches at 7 bases. CDR1 SEHNR and CDR2 FQNEAQ come from the germline V gene (reference sequence). Unmatched junction bases numbered 11, after V lost 9 bases and J lost 4 bases. The CDR3 covers 14 residues. This CDR3 reads CASLGREIGETQYF. DNA of the CDR3: TGTGCCAGTCTGGGGCGGGAGATAGGAGAGACCCAGTACTTC. Full variable domain (outside the CDR3, taken from reference TRBV7-9 and TRBJ2-5): DTGVSQNPRHKITKRGQNVTFRCDPISEHNRLYWYRQTLGQGPEFLTYFQNEAQLEKSRLLSDRFSAERPKGSFSTLEIQRTEQGDSAMYLCASLGREIGETQYFGPGTRLLVL.

The chain uses TRBV18 and TRBJ2-2; no reliable D call. Germline V CDR1 and CDR2: KGHSH, LQKENI. CDR3 size: 13 residues. Trimming removed 5 bases at V and 4 bases at J, with 8 bases between. The CDR3 loop reads CASSTTGTGELFF. Here the CDR3 DNA reads TGTGCCAGCTCAACGACGGGCACCGGGGAGCTGTTTTTT.

The genes are TRBV27 and TRBJ1-1; TRBD1 might be the D (5 bases). CDR1 is MNHEY, CDR2 SMNVEV, per germline (reference sequence). V shed 2 bases and J shed 1 base, with 8 bases lying between them. This CDR3 spans 14 amino acids. CDR3 nucleotides: TGTGCCAGCAGTTTAGCGGGGACGAACACTGAAGCTTTCTTT. Translated: CASSLAGTNTEAFF.

The chain is built from TRBV9 and TRBJ1-2; weak D call: TRBD1 (5 bases). Trimming pared 0 bases from V and 6 bases from J, leaving 15 bases between. Germline CDR1 reads SGDLS; CDR2 reads YYNGEE. This CDR3 has 15 amino acids. CDR3 coding DNA: TGTGCCAGCAGCGTAGTTGCCCAGGGCGGTAATGGCTACACCTTC. Its protein product is CASSVVAQGGNGYTF.

The V and J genes are TRBV5-1 and TRBJ2-5; 8 bases map to TRBD1. The V and J ends lost 4 bases and 2 bases, in that order; junction bases with no gene match: 4. CDR3 length: 14 residues. Germline CDR1 and CDR2: SGHRS and YFSETQ. The CDR3 here is CASSITGGQETQYF. The DNA for the CDR3 is TGCGCCAGCAGCATAACAGGGGGGCAAGAGACCCAGTACTTC.

V gene TRBV10-2 combines with J gene TRBJ2-3, with 10 bases aligning to TRBD2. The CDR3 consists of 16 residues. Germline loops: CDR1 WSHSY, CDR2 SAAADI. V shed 3 bases and J 2 bases; nucleotides not matched to a gene: 5. CDR3 DNA sequence: TGCGCCAGCAGTGAACTAGCGGGACCCTTCACAGATACGCAGTATTTT. Translated, it gives CASSELAGPFTDTQYF.

This clone was seen more than once but under ten times. The rearrangement joins TRBV27 to TRBJ1-2; D remains unclear. The CDR3 length is 13 residues. Germline CDR1 and CDR2: MNHEY and SMNVEV (reference sequence). V was trimmed by 3 bases and J by 4 bases, leaving 9 bases between them. CDR3 in DNA: TGTGCCAGCAGTTTCCCACGGGGCTATGGCTACACCTTC. Its translation is CASSFPRGYGYTF.

V is TRBV28 and J is TRBJ1-6; D perhaps matches TRBD1 (6 bases). The CDR3 spans 17 residues. Germline CDR1 reads MDHEN; CDR2 reads SYDVKM. The V end lost 2 bases, the J end lost 9 bases, and 20 bases lay between the germline ends. The CDR3 sequence is CASSLPLGTPVLSPLHF. The CDR3 DNA reads TGTGCCAGCAGTTTACCCCTGGGGACACCGGTCCTTTCACCCCTCCACTTT.

The genes are TRBV15 and TRBJ1-4, with D maybe TRBD1 (6 bases). The length of the CDR3 is 16 residues. V was pared by 0 bases and J by 7 bases, with 15 bases between. The germline CDR1 and CDR2 sequences are LNHNV and YYDKDF (reference sequence). As DNA, the CDR3 is TGTGCCACCAGCAGAGATCCGACAGGAGGAGGTGAAAAACTGTTTTTT. Translated, it gives CATSRDPTGGGEKLFF. The entire variable domain, with the rest obtained from reference TRBV15 and TRBJ1-4, is as follows: DAMVIQNPRYQVTQFGKPVTLSCSQTLNHNVMYWYQQKSSQAPKLLFHYYDKDFNNEADTPDNFQSRRPNTSFCFLDIRSPGLGDTAMYLCATSRDPTGGGEKLFFGSGTQLSVL.

This clone was found a few times. This chain links TRBV10-2 with TRBJ1-1; 7 nucleotides align to TRBD1. Germline lookup yields CDR1 WSHSY and CDR2 SAAADI. The CDR3 spans 13 residues. The trim removed 6 bases at V and 4 bases at J, leaving 5 bases unmatched. The CDR3 DNA reads TGCGCCAGCAGGGGGACAGTCGGCACTGAAGCTTTCTTT. Protein sequence: CASRGTVGTEAFF.

The CDR3 bases are TGTGCCAGCAGTGAAGCCCGTGCCGGGAGTGGCCACACAGATACGCAGTATTTT. The encoded protein is CASSEARAGSGHTDTQYF. The chain joins TRBV6-1 to TRBJ2-3; D is perhaps TRBD2 (6 bases). Trimming took off 0 bases at V and 2 bases at J, with 18 bases between the two ends. Germline V lookup: CDR1 MNHNS, CDR2 SASEGT. The CDR3 runs to 18 residues.

This clone has only a few counts. The chain recombines TRBV2 with TRBJ1-4, with TRBD1 identical over 7 bases. The CDR3 is made up of 15 amino acids. Germline lookup yields CDR1 SNHLY and CDR2 FYNNEI. The J segment lost 3 bases and the V segment lost 7 bases, leaving 8 bases of the junction unmatched. This CDR3 reads CASIAPTGSNEKLFF. The DNA of the CDR3 is TGTGCCAGCATTGCCCCGACAGGGTCTAATGAAAAACTGTTTTTT.

This clone is a singleton in its sample. The genes are TRBV13 and TRBJ1-1; D is perhaps TRBD1 (6 bases). Germline lookup yields CDR1 PRHDT and CDR2 FYEKMQ (reference sequence). The CDR3 runs 15 residues. V was shortened by 1 base and J by 5 bases, with 14 bases between the two germline ends. As DNA, the CDR3 is TGTGCCAGCAGCTTAGATCTCCAGGGGTATACTGAAGCTTTCTTT. This encodes CASSLDLQGYTEAFF.

The chain has TRBV18 and TRBJ2-7; 9 bases align to TRBD1. This CDR3 is 17 amino acids long. The ends lost 0 bases at V and 0 bases at J; junction bases unmatched: 6. The V gene's germline CDR1 is KGHSH and CDR2 LQKENI. The CDR3 protein is CASSPPGGQGSSYEQYF. The DNA of the CDR3 is TGTGCCAGCTCACCACCTGGGGGACAGGGAAGCTCCTACGAGCAGTACTTC.

In this sample, this clone turned up once. This chain connects TRBV5-4 to TRBJ2-2; 11 bases match TRBD2. Germline assignment: CDR1 SGHNT and CDR2 YYREEE (reference sequence). The CDR3 loop spans 16 amino acids. The ends lost 4 bases at V and 2 bases at J; junction bases unmatched: 4. In DNA, the CDR3 is TGTGCCAGCAGCCCGGGACTAGCGGTAAACACCGGGGAGCTGTTTTTT. This sequence encodes CASSPGLAVNTGELFF. The whole variable domain, filled in from reference TRBV5-4 and TRBJ2-2, reads ETGVTQSPTHLIKTRGQQVTLRCSSQSGHNTVSWYQQALGQGPQFIFQYYREEENGRGNFPPRFSGLQFPNYSSELNVNALELDDSALYLCASSPGLAVNTGELFFGEGSRLTVL.

The gene calls are TRBV3-1 (or the pseudogene TRBV3-2) and TRBJ2-7; D unresolved. Germline CDR1 is LGHDT and CDR2 is YNNKEL (reference sequence). The germline V and J ends were trimmed by 5 bases and 1 base, with 15 bases remaining between them. The length of the CDR3 is 15 residues. The CDR3, as DNA: TGTGCCAGCAGCTATTACCTGGGCACTTCCTACGAGCAGTACTTC. Protein sequence: CASSYYLGTSYEQYF.

This clone was counted only a few times. This rearrangement joins TRBV5-4 to TRBJ1-2, with D possibly matching TRBD1 (5 bases). Germline V gene sequence: CDR1 SGHNT, CDR2 YYREEE (reference sequence). Trimming removed 4 bases at V and 6 bases at J, with 19 bases between. This CDR3 has 15 amino acids. CDR3 nucleotide sequence: TGTGCCAGCAGCCCCGGGGGGTTCGGGATCGATGGCTACACCTTC. This sequence encodes CASSPGGFGIDGYTF.

The chain employs TRBV27 and TRBJ2-5, with 13 bases lining up with TRBD2. V lost 3 bases, J lost 5 bases, and 21 bases stayed unmatched. Germline assignment: CDR1 MNHEY and CDR2 SMNVEV (reference sequence). The CDR3 consists of 21 residues. The CDR3 DNA reads as TGTGCCAGCAGTTTGAAATTAGGAGGACTAGCGGGAGCCGCCGGGCAGGAGACCCAGTACTTC. As protein: CASSLKLGGLAGAAGQETQYF.

The gene calls are TRBV7-2 and TRBJ1-6; D may be TRBD1 (6 bases). The ends were cut back, 5 bases at V and 4 bases at J, with 18 bases in the middle. Germline V gene data show CDR1 as SGHTA and CDR2 as FQGNSA. The CDR3 spans 17 residues. CDR3 in amino acids: CASSPGVTTGYNSPLHF. The CDR3 nucleotides read TGTGCCAGCAGCCCAGGGGTGACCACAGGGTATAATTCACCCCTCCACTTT. The whole variable domain, filled in from reference TRBV7-2 and TRBJ1-6, reads GAGVSQSPSNKVTEKGKDVELRCDPISGHTALYWYRQSLGQGLEFLIYFQGNSAPDKSGLPSDRFSAERTGGSVSTLTIQRTQQEDSAVYLCASSPGVTTGYNSPLHFGNGTRLTVT.

J is TRBJ2-1 and V is TRBV18; D is possibly TRBD1 (5 bases). CDR1 KGHSH and CDR2 LQKENI come from the germline V gene. The CDR3 is 16 residues long. Trimming shortened V by 3 bases and J by 2 bases, and 14 bases separated the two germline ends. The CDR3 here is CASSPLVAGTYNEQFF. In nucleotides, the CDR3 is TGTGCCAGCTCACCGTTGGTAGCAGGGACCTACAATGAGCAGTTCTTC.

The genes are TRBV29-1 and TRBJ2-3, with TRBD2 identical over 7 bases. With V trimmed by 7 bases and J by 3 bases, 7 bases remained unmatched. This CDR3 comprises 13 residues. CDR1 is SQVTM and CDR2 is ANQGSEA in the germline V gene. The CDR3 reads CSAAPGGTDTQYF. CDR3 DNA sequence: TGCAGCGCTGCCCCCGGGGGGACAGATACGCAGTATTTT.

The V and J genes are TRBV18 and TRBJ2-1, with a tentative D call TRBD2 (6 bases). The germline V and J ends were trimmed by 3 bases and 3 bases, with 12 bases remaining between them. This CDR3 has 15 amino acids. CDR1 is KGHSH and CDR2 is LQKENI in the germline V gene. The CDR3 is CASSPRDFGYNEQFF. The CDR3 region has the DNA TGTGCCAGCTCACCCAGGGACTTTGGCTACAATGAGCAGTTCTTC.

This sequence joins TRBV4-1 and TRBJ2-7; TRBD2 might be the D (5 bases). The CDR3 has 13 residues. Trimming left V 5 bases short and J 1 base short, with 9 bases between. CDR1 is MGHRA, CDR2 YSYEKL, per germline. The CDR3 sequence is CASSRTGSYEQYF. CDR3 DNA: TGCGCCAGCAGCAGGACTGGATCCTACGAGCAGTACTTC.

V usage is TRBV5-4 and J usage is TRBJ2-5, with 13 bases identical to TRBD2. Unmatched junction bases numbered 5, after V lost 4 bases and J lost 5 bases. The CDR3 is made up of 15 amino acids. Germline V gene sequence: CDR1 SGHNT, CDR2 YYREEE (reference sequence). The CDR3 DNA sequence: TGTGCCAGCAGCCCGACTAGCGGGGGGCTTGAGACCCAGTACTTC. Translating gives CASSPTSGGLETQYF.

J is TRBJ1-1 and V is TRBV5-1; D possibly corresponds to TRBD1 (5 bases). The V end lost 2 bases, the J end lost 0 bases, and 11 bases lay between the germline ends. Per the germline V gene, CDR1 is SGHRS and CDR2 is YFSETQ. The CDR3 is made up of 15 amino acids. CDR3 protein: CASSFSTAMNTEAFF. The DNA of the CDR3 is TGCGCCAGCAGCTTTTCGACAGCTATGAACACTGAAGCTTTCTTT.

This clone was counted a single time. Written as DNA, the CDR3 is TGCGCCAGCAGCTTGGACTTTGTAGTCCTAGCCAAGTTCTTC. Translating gives CASSLDFVVLAKFF. V and J are TRBV5-1 and TRBJ2-1; D is possibly TRBD2 (5 bases). The CDR3 has 14 amino acids. The germline V and J ends were trimmed by 0 bases and 14 bases, with 18 bases remaining between them. CDR1 and CDR2 from the germline V gene are SGHRS and YFSETQ. The variable domain in full, with the rest retrieved from reference TRBV5-1 and TRBJ2-1, is KAGVTQTPRYLIKTRGQQVTLSCSPISGHRSVSWYQQTPGQGLQFLFEYFSETQRNKGNFPGRFSGRQFSNSRSEMNVSTLELGDSALYLCASSLDFVVLAKFFGPGTRLTVL.

This clone occurred a few times. This sequence joins TRBV10-3 and TRBJ2-2, with D tentatively TRBD2 (5 bases). The germline gives CDR1 ENHRY, CDR2 SYGVKD. V was clipped by 10 bases and J by 1 base, with 13 bases between them. The CDR3 covers 14 residues. CDR3 loop: CATCGSGNTGELFF. DNA for the CDR3: TGTGCCACATGTGGGAGCGGGAACACCGGGGAGCTGTTTTTT.